This TCR beta chain derives from a study of T cells expressing NK-cell markers. On the study more broadly: Serological testing identified most of the eight sequenced donors as HCMV-seropositive and one as seronegative. Findings and caveats of the study: In a handful of donors, dominant clonotypes made up about 28.3-65% of CD3+CD56-NKG2C+ cells.

A note on this clonotype: Its antigen is currently unknown.

The CDR3 spans 11 residues. TCRdb reworked the 5' RACE reads into one entry per CDR3 protein, no DNA. The repertoire table contains 400,000 to 450,000 distinct CDR3 sequences. Sequenced input: blood T cells: a sorted CD56 or NKG2C T cell subset, CD4+ or CD8+ T cells, or bulk PBMC T cells (not recorded which). The V call is TRBV12-3 or TRBV12-4, the J call TRBJ2-7. This TCR came from a woman aged 18 to 75 in good health. The CDR3 spells CASTDVGEQYF.